The source of this T cell receptor beta chain is a study of T-cell reconstitution after alpha-beta-depleted transplantation in children. Unique molecular identifiers were used in preparing the TCRbeta library. TCRdb reanalysed the PCR reads using MiXCR and keeps one entry per CDR3 protein. The table has roughly 220,000 distinct CDR3 sequences, 12% seen once. Germline loops: CDR1 ENHRY, CDR2 SYGVKD. There are 16 residues in the CDR3. Germline trimming cut 6 bases from V and 5 bases from J; bases unmatched to any gene: 9. Sequencing used PBMCs from the stem cell graft donor, obtained from the stem cell graft. The V gene is TRBV10-3, the J gene TRBJ2-5; 13 bases align to TRBD2. The TCR sequence derives from a human donor who donated a stem cell graft to a child with acute lymphoblastic leukemia. The chain's CDR3 is CAIRDPTSGRSETQYF. The CDR3 bases are TGTGCCATCAGGGATCCGACTAGCGGGAGGTCGGAGACCCAGTACTTC.